This TCR beta chain was identified in a study of CD4 T cells in relation to SARS-CoV-2 and coronaviruses. CDR1 and CDR2 from the germline V gene are MGHRA and YSYEKL. Trimming removed 4 bases from V and 3 bases from J, with 9 bases in between. The CDR3 consists of 13 residues. Profiling relied on immunoSEQ multiplex PCR, and the TCRdb table lists in-frame clones only, not all of them. The sample has 20,000 to 25,000 clones, roughly 80% seen once. Of note for this clone: Its antigen is unknown.

Unexposed donor CD4+ T cells date from 2011-2018, before the COVID-19 pandemic. After roughly ten days of culture, CD4+ T cells were isolated. This sequence originates from a human donor in good health. Sequencing was done on a sample of CD4+ T cells from PBMCs, cultured in vitro. The V and J genes are TRBV4-1 and TRBJ2-5; D possibly corresponds to TRBD1 (6 bases). This CDR3 reads CASSPSGEETQYF. The CDR3, as DNA: TGCGCCAGCAGCCCCTCAGGGGAAGAGACCCAGTACTTC.